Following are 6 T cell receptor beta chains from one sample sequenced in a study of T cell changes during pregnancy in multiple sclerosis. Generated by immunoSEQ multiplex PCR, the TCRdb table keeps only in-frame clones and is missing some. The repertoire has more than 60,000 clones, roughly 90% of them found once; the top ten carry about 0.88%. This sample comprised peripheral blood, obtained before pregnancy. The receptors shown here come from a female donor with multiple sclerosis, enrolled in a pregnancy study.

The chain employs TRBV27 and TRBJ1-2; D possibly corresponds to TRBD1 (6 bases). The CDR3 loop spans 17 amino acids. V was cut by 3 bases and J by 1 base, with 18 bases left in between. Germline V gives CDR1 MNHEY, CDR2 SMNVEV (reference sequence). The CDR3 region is CASSFGGGRTGNYGYTF. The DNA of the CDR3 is TGTGCCAGCAGTTTCGGGGGGGGGCGGACGGGTAACTATGGCTACACCTTC.

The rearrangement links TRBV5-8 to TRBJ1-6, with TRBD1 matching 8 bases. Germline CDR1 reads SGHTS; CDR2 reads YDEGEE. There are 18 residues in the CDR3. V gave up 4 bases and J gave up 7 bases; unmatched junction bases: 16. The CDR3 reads CASSPDDFRGLGNSPLHF. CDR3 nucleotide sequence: TGTGCCAGCAGCCCAGATGACTTCAGGGGGCTCGGAAATTCACCCCTCCACTTT.

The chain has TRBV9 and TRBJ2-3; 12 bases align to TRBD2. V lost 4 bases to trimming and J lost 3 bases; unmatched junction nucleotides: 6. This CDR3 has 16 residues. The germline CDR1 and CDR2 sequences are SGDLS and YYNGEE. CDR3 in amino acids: CASSTSGGPGTDTQYF. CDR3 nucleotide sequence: TGTGCCAGCAGCACTAGCGGGGGGCCGGGTACAGATACGCAGTATTTT.

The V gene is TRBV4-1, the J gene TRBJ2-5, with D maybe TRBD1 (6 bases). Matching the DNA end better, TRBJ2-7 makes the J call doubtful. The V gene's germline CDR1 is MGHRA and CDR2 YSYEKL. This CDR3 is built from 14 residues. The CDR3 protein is CASSYNRASGEQYF. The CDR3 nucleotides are TGCGCCAGCAGCTACAACAGGGCTTCAGGCGAGCAGTACTTC.

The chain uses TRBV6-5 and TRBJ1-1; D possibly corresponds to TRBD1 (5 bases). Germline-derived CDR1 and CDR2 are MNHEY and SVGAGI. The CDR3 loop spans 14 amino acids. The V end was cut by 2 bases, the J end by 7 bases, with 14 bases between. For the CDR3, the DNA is TGTGCCAGCAGTTACCGTCAGGGCTGGGGTGAAGCTTTCTTT. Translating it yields CASSYRQGWGEAFF.

This CDR3 is CASSPELAGGTGELFF. The CDR3 coding sequence is TGCGCCAGCAGCCCAGAACTAGCGGGGGGCACCGGGGAGCTGTTTTTT. The gene calls are TRBV4-3 and TRBJ2-2, with 12 nucleotides matching TRBD2. Germline CDR1 reads LGHNA; CDR2 reads YSLEER. The CDR3 totals 16 residues. V lost 4 bases to trimming and J lost 4 bases; unmatched junction nucleotides: 4.